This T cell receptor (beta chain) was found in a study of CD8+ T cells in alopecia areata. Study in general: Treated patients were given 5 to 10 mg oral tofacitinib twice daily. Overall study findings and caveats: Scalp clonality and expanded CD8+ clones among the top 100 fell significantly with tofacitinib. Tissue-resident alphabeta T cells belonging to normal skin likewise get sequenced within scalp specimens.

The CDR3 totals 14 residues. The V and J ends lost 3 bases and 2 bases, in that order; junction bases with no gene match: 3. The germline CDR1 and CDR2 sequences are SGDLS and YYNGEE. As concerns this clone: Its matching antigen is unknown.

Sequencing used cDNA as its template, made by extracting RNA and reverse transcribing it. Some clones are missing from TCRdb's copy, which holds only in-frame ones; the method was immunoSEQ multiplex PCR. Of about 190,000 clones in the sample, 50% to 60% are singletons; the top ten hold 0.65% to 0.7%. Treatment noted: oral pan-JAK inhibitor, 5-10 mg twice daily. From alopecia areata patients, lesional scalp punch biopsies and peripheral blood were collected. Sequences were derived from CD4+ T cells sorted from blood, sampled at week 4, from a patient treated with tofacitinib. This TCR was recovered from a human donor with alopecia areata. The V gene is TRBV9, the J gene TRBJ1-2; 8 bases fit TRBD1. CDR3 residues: CASSAGQGNYGYTF. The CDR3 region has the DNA TGTGCCAGCAGCGCAGGACAGGGAAACTATGGCTACACCTTC.